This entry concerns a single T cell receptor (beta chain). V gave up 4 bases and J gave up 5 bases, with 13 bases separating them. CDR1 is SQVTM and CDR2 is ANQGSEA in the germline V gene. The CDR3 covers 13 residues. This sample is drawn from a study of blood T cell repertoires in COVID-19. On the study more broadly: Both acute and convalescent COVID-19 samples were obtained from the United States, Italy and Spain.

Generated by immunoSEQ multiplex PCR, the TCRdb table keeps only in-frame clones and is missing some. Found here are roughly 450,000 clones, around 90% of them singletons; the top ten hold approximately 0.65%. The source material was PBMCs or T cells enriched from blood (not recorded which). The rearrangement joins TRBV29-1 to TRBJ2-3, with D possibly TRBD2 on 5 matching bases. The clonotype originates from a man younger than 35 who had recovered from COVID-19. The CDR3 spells CSVAGFNLDTQYF. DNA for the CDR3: TGCAGCGTTGCGGGGTTTAACCTAGATACGCAGTATTTT.